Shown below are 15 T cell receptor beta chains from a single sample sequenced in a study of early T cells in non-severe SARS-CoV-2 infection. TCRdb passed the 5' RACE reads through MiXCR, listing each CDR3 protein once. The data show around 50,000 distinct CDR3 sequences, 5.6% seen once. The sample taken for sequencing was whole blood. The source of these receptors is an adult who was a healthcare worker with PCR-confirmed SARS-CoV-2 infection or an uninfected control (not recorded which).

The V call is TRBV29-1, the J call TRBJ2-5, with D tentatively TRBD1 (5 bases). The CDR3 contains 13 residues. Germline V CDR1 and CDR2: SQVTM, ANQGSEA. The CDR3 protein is CSQGRAVGETQYF. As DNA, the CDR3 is TGCAGTCAAGGCAGGGCGGTAGGAGAGACCCAGTACTTC.

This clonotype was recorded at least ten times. This chain's CDR3 is CSARDLDGPTNEKLFF. CDR3 DNA sequence: TGCAGTGCTAGAGATCTCGACGGTCCCACTAATGAAAAACTGTTTTTT. The rearrangement uses TRBV20-1 and TRBJ1-4; no clear D gene. Germline V gene lookup returns CDR1 DFQATT and CDR2 SNEGSKA (reference sequence). The CDR3 is 16 residues long. Between the trimmed V and J ends, which lost 0 bases and 2 bases, there was a span of 13 bases.

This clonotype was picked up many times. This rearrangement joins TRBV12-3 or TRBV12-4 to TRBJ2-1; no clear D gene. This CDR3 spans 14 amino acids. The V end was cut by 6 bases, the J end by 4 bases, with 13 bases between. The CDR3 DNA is TGTGCCAGCAGCTTCCTAGGTTTGTACAATGAGCAGTTCTTC. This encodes CASSFLGLYNEQFF.

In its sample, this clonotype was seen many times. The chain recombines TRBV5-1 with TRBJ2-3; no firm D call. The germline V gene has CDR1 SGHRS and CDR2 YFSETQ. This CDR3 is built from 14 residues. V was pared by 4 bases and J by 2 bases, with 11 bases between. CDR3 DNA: TGCGCCAGCAGCCGGACCGCCTTCACAGATACGCAGTATTTT. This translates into CASSRTAFTDTQYF.

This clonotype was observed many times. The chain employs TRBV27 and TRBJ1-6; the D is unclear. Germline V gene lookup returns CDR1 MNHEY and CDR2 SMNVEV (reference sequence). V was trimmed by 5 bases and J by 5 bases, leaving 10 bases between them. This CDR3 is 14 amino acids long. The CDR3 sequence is CASSSTADNSPLHF. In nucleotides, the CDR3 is TGTGCCAGCAGTAGTACAGCCGATAATTCACCCCTCCACTTT.

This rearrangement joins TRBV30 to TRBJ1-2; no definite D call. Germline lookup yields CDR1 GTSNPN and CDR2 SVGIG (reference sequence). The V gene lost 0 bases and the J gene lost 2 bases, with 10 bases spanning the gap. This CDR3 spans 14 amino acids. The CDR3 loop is CAWSVRRVNYGYTF. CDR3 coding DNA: TGTGCCTGGAGTGTACGACGGGTAAACTATGGCTACACCTTC.

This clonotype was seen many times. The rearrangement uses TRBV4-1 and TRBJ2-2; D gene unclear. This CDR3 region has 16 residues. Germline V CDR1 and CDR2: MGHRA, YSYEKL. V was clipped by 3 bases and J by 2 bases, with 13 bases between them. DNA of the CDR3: TGCGCCAGCAGCCACAAAGACACATTTAACACCGGGGAGCTGTTTTTT. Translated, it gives CASSHKDTFNTGELFF.

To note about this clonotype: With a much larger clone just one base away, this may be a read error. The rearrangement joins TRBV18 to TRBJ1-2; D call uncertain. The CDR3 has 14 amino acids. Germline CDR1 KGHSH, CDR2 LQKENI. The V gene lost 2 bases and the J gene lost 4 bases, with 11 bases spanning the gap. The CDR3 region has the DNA TGTGCCAGCTCACCAATGGCAATTACCTATGGCTACACCTTC. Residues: CASSPMAITYGYTF.

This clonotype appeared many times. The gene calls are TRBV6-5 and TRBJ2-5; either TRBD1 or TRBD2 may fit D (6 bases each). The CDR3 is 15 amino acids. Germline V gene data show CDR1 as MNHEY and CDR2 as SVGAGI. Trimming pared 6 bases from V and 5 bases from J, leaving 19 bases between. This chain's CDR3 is CASRPSQGRLETQYF. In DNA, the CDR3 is TGTGCCAGCAGGCCTTCCCAGGGGAGGTTGGAGACCCAGTACTTC.

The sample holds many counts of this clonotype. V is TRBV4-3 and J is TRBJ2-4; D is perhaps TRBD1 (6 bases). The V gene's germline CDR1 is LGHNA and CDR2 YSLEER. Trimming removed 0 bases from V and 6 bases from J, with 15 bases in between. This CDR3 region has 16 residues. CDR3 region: CASSQDLGKGGNIQYF. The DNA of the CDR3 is TGCGCCAGCAGCCAAGATCTGGGCAAAGGGGGAAACATTCAGTACTTC.

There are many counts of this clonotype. CDR3 in amino acids: CASSSMTVSGNTIYF. The CDR3 DNA sequence: TGTGCCAGCAGCTCCATGACAGTCTCTGGAAACACCATATATTTT. This chain joins TRBV7-9 and TRBJ1-3; perhaps TRBD1 as D (5 bases). Trimming removed 4 bases at V and 0 bases at J, with 10 bases between. The CDR3 covers 15 residues. Per the germline V gene, CDR1 is SEHNR and CDR2 is FQNEAQ (reference sequence). Based on the CDR3 plus reference TRBV7-9 and TRBJ1-3, the full variable domain is DTGVSQNPRHKITKRGQNVTFRCDPISEHNRLYWYRQTLGQGPEFLTYFQNEAQLEKSRLLSDRFSAERPKGSFSTLEIQRTEQGDSAMYLCASSSMTVSGNTIYFGEGSWLTVV.

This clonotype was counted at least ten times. The DNA for the CDR3 is TGTGCCAGCAGCCAAGACAGGGTCTATGGCTACACCTTC. Protein sequence: CASSQDRVYGYTF. The V and J genes are TRBV14 and TRBJ1-2, with a tentative D call TRBD1 (5 bases). Deletions cut 0 bases from V and 4 bases from J, with 6 bases between. The CDR3 runs 13 residues. Germline V gene sequence: CDR1 SGHDN, CDR2 FVKESK.

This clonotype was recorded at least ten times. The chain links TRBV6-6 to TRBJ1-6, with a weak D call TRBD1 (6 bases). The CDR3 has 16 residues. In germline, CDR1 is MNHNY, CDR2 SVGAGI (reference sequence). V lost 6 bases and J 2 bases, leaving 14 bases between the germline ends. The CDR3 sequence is CASREGTTAYNSPLHF. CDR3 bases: TGTGCCAGCAGAGAAGGGACAACCGCCTATAATTCACCCCTCCACTTT.

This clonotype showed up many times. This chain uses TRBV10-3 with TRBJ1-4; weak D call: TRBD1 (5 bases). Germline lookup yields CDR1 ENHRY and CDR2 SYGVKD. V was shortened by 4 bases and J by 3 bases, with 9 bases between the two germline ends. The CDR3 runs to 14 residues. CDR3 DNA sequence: TGTGCCATCAGTGGGGGGAGTTCTAATGAAAAACTGTTTTTT. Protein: CAISGGSSNEKLFF.

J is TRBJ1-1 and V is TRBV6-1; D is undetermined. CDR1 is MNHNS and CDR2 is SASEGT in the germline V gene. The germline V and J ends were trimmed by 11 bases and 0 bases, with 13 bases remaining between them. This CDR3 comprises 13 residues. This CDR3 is CAVQDRMNTEAFF. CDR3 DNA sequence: TGTGCCGTGCAGGACCGCATGAACACTGAAGCTTTCTTT.